Below, 23 T cell receptor beta chains from the same sample are listed, as sequenced in a study of blood T cell repertoires in COVID-19. This table comes from immunoSEQ multiplex PCR, and its TCRdb copy is limited to in-frame clones, with some not included. The sample has approximately 390,000 clones, almost 90% seen once. Sequenced sample: peripheral blood. The receptors originated from a man aged 18 to 35 with active or convalescent COVID-19.

The chain links TRBV6-2 or TRBV6-3 to TRBJ1-1, with 10 bases aligning to TRBD1. Germline CDR1 reads MNHEY; CDR2 reads SVGEGT. V gave up 5 bases and J gave up 6 bases; unmatched junction bases: 12. The CDR3 has 16 amino acids. CDR3 residues: CASSTRTGGSIAEAFF. CDR3 in DNA: TGTGCCAGCAGTACCCGGACAGGGGGTAGTATCGCTGAAGCTTTCTTT.

The V gene is TRBV28, the J gene TRBJ1-4; a possible D gene is TRBD1 (5 bases). Germline-derived CDR1 and CDR2 are MDHEN and SYDVKM. CDR3 length: 16 residues. V shed 1 base and J shed 6 bases, with 15 bases lying between them. The DNA of the CDR3 is TGTGCCAGCAGTTTATTGTATCCAGTAGGGGATGAAAAACTGTTTTTT. It is translated as CASSLLYPVGDEKLFF.

V is TRBV2 and J is TRBJ1-6; perhaps TRBD1 as D (6 bases). CDR3 length: 13 residues. The germline V gene has CDR1 SNHLY and CDR2 FYNNEI. The V and J ends lost 3 bases and 10 bases respectively, with 10 bases between them. The CDR3 region is CASSDRGGSPLHF. The DNA of the CDR3 is TGTGCCAGCAGTGACAGGGGCGGCTCACCCCTCCACTTT. The whole variable domain, filled in from reference TRBV2 and TRBJ1-6, reads EPEVTQTPSHQVTQMGQEVILRCVPISNHLYFYWYRQILGQKVEFLVSFYNNEISEKSEIFDDQFSVERPDGSNFTLKIRSTKLEDSAMYFCASSDRGGSPLHFGNGTRLTVT.

CDR3 sequence: CASSAGERNEQFF. Written as DNA, the CDR3 is TGTGCCAGTAGTGCGGGAGAAAGAAATGAGCAGTTCTTC. V gene TRBV19 combines with J gene TRBJ2-1; 7 positions match TRBD2. The V gene end was trimmed by 5 bases and the J gene end by 7 bases; junction bases not matched to a gene: 5. Germline lookup yields CDR1 LNHDA and CDR2 SQIVND (reference sequence). This CDR3 is built from 13 residues.

The J gene is TRBJ2-3, the V gene TRBV7-9; 7 bases agree with TRBD1. This CDR3 contains 16 residues. Germline loops: CDR1 SEHNR, CDR2 FQNEAQ (reference sequence). V lost 0 bases to trimming and J lost 2 bases; unmatched junction nucleotides: 5. This chain's CDR3 is CASSLALGQITDTQYF. For the CDR3, the DNA is TGTGCCAGCAGCTTAGCTCTGGGACAGATCACAGATACGCAGTATTTT.

The chain joins TRBV7-6 to TRBJ2-2; D not certain. The CDR3 is made up of 17 amino acids. Per germline, CDR1 SGHVS and CDR2 FNYEAQ. V was trimmed by 5 bases and J by 1 base, leaving 17 bases between them. The CDR3 sequence: CASSPRRNRLNTGELFF. The CDR3 DNA is TGTGCCAGCAGCCCGAGGCGGAATAGACTGAACACCGGGGAGCTGTTTTTT.

This clone was recorded a few times. V usage is TRBV6-6 and J usage is TRBJ2-1, with a tentative D call TRBD2 (5 bases). Germline assignment: CDR1 MNHNY and CDR2 SVGAGI (reference sequence). This CDR3 region has 16 residues. V lost 0 bases, J lost 5 bases, and 14 bases lay in between. CDR3 sequence (DNA): TGTGCCAGCAGTTACTCCCAGCGGAGGTCGAACAATGAGCAGTTCTTC. It translates to CASSYSQRRSNNEQFF.

The rearrangement uses TRBV9 and TRBJ1-2; D gene ambiguous. This CDR3 has 15 residues. Germline CDR1 reads SGDLS; CDR2 reads YYNGEE. With 3 bases removed from V and 2 bases from J, the gap between germline ends came to 14 bases. CDR3 amino acids: CASSALDRRNYGYTF. The CDR3 DNA follows: TGTGCCAGCAGCGCCTTAGACCGGCGGAACTATGGCTACACCTTC.

The rearrangement uses TRBV5-1 and TRBJ2-1; 12 nucleotides align to TRBD1. The CDR3 length is 14 residues. Germline V gene lookup returns CDR1 SGHRS and CDR2 YFSETQ. The V gene end was trimmed by 7 bases and the J gene end by 3 bases; junction bases not matched to a gene: 2. The DNA of the CDR3 is TGCGCCAGCGGGACAGGGGGCTTCTACAATGAGCAGTTCTTC. Translated: CASGTGGFYNEQFF. Combining the CDR3 with reference TRBV5-1 and TRBJ2-1 gives the whole variable domain KAGVTQTPRYLIKTRGQQVTLSCSPISGHRSVSWYQQTPGQGLQFLFEYFSETQRNKGNFPGRFSGRQFSNSRSEMNVSTLELGDSALYLCASGTGGFYNEQFFGPGTRLTVL.

This clone occurred once. This sequence joins TRBV27 and TRBJ2-5; D perhaps matches TRBD2 (6 bases). The CDR3 runs to 15 residues. CDR1 and CDR2 (germline): MNHEY, SMNVEV (reference sequence). The V end lost 6 bases, the J end lost 4 bases, and 18 bases lay between the germline ends. Here the CDR3 reads CASSLATGDRETQYF. CDR3 in DNA: TGTGCCAGCAGCCTAGCGACCGGAGACCGAGAGACCCAGTACTTC.

The chain combines TRBV7-2 with TRBJ1-5; D is ambiguous. Germline CDR1 is SGHTA and CDR2 is FQGNSA. The CDR3 consists of 13 residues. V lost 4 bases and J 9 bases, leaving 13 bases between the germline ends. CDR3 amino acids: CASSSQAGWPQHF. CDR3 bases: TGTGCCAGCAGCTCCCAGGCCGGCTGGCCCCAGCATTTT.

The genes are TRBV27 and TRBJ1-6; TRBD1 might be the D (6 bases). Trimming took 2 bases from V and 7 from J, leaving 9 bases between them. Germline CDR1 reads MNHEY; CDR2 reads SMNVEV (reference sequence). This CDR3 has 14 residues. The DNA of the CDR3 is TGTGCCAGCAGTTTACGCCAGGGGAATTCACCCCTCCACTTT. Its protein is CASSLRQGNSPLHF.

The chain employs TRBV5-1 and TRBJ2-7, with 10 bases aligning to TRBD2. This CDR3 has 15 amino acids. The germline V gene encodes CDR1 SGHRS and CDR2 YFSETQ. The ends lost 4 bases at V and 6 bases at J; junction bases unmatched: 10. CDR3 protein: CASSKASGGASEQYF. Written as DNA, the CDR3 is TGCGCCAGCAGCAAGGCGAGCGGGGGGGCCTCCGAGCAGTACTTC.

This chain links TRBV4-3 with TRBJ2-1; 7 bases line up with TRBD2. This CDR3 has 15 amino acids. The V gene end was trimmed by 3 bases and the J gene end by 7 bases; junction bases not matched to a gene: 9. Germline CDR1 and CDR2: LGHNA and YSLEER. The CDR3 region is CASSQGPRGGNEQFF. The CDR3 DNA follows: TGCGCCAGCAGCCAGGGGCCCCGGGGAGGGAATGAGCAGTTCTTC.

The J gene is TRBJ2-5, the V gene TRBV18; TRBD1 is a possible D gene (6 bases). V lost 2 bases and J lost 5, with 15 bases in between. Germline-derived CDR1 and CDR2 are KGHSH and LQKENI. CDR3 length equals 15 residues. For the CDR3, the DNA is TGTGCCAGCTCACCAAATCAGGGGTTACGGGAGACCCAGTACTTC. Its protein is CASSPNQGLRETQYF.

This chain joins TRBV5-1 and TRBJ2-7; possible D gene TRBD1, 7 bases. This CDR3 spans 15 amino acids. The V and J ends lost 0 bases and 4 bases respectively, with 14 bases between them. The germline V gene encodes CDR1 SGHRS and CDR2 YFSETQ. This chain's CDR3 is CASSLAGGQLYEQYF. Written as DNA, the CDR3 is TGCGCCAGCAGCTTGGCCGGGGGACAGTTATACGAGCAGTACTTC.

The rearrangement uses TRBV19 and TRBJ1-4; 7 bases are a match to TRBD1. Trimming cost V 0 bases and J 8 bases; bases outside gene matches: 6. CDR3 length: 15 amino acids. CDR1 LNHDA and CDR2 SQIVND come from the germline V gene (reference sequence). The CDR3 spells CASSIDSTGVEKLFF. CDR3 in DNA: TGTGCCAGTAGTATAGATAGCACAGGGGTCGAAAAACTGTTTTTT.

The J gene is TRBJ2-1, the V gene TRBV9; 13 positions agree with TRBD2. Germline V CDR1 and CDR2: SGDLS, YYNGEE. The trim removed 1 base at V and 10 bases at J, leaving 11 bases unmatched. The CDR3 extends over 17 amino acids. The chain's CDR3 is CASSVTGLAGSYGEQFF. The CDR3 DNA follows: TGTGCCAGCAGCGTAACGGGACTAGCGGGGAGTTATGGCGAGCAGTTCTTC.

J is TRBJ1-2 and V is TRBV5-6, with 8 bases lining up with TRBD1. V trimming: 4 bases; J trimming: 4 bases; junction bases outside the gene matches: 6. The CDR3 runs to 14 residues. The germline V gene has CDR1 SGHDT and CDR2 YYEEEE. The CDR3 DNA sequence: TGTGCCAGCAGCCCAGGACAGGGCCTCTATGGCTACACCTTC. Protein: CASSPGQGLYGYTF.

The chain employs TRBV10-3 and TRBJ2-3, with a possible D match to TRBD1 (5 bases). The V and J ends lost 2 bases and 1 base respectively, with 10 bases between them. The CDR3 runs to 15 residues. Germline V gene lookup returns CDR1 ENHRY and CDR2 SYGVKD. The CDR3: CAISEREGGTDTQYF. The CDR3 DNA follows: TGTGCCATCAGTGAGAGGGAAGGGGGCACAGATACGCAGTATTTT.

This chain connects TRBV9 to TRBJ1-5; 8 nucleotides align to TRBD1. CDR1 is SGDLS, CDR2 YYNGEE, per germline. This CDR3 region has 14 residues. Germline trimming cut 3 bases from V and 7 bases from J; bases unmatched to any gene: 6. This CDR3 reads CASSESGGVQPQHF. The CDR3 DNA follows: TGTGCCAGCAGCGAATCAGGGGGCGTCCAGCCCCAGCATTTT.

The chain employs TRBV7-2 and TRBJ2-5; 11 bases match TRBD2. Germline assignment: CDR1 SGHTA and CDR2 FQGNSA. V lost 5 bases to trimming and J lost 0 bases; unmatched junction nucleotides: 5. The CDR3 spans 16 residues. The CDR3 DNA reads as TGTGCCAGCAGCACTCGACTAGCGGGGTACCAAGAGACCCAGTACTTC. Translation gives CASSTRLAGYQETQYF.

V and J are TRBV9 and TRBJ1-2; TRBD1 matches at 9 bases. This CDR3 is built from 15 residues. Germline V lookup: CDR1 SGDLS, CDR2 YYNGEE. Unmatched junction bases numbered 9, after V lost 3 bases and J lost 6 bases. In DNA, the CDR3 is TGTGCCAGCAGCGCAACCGGGACAGGGAGTGATGGCTACACCTTC. It encodes CASSATGTGSDGYTF.